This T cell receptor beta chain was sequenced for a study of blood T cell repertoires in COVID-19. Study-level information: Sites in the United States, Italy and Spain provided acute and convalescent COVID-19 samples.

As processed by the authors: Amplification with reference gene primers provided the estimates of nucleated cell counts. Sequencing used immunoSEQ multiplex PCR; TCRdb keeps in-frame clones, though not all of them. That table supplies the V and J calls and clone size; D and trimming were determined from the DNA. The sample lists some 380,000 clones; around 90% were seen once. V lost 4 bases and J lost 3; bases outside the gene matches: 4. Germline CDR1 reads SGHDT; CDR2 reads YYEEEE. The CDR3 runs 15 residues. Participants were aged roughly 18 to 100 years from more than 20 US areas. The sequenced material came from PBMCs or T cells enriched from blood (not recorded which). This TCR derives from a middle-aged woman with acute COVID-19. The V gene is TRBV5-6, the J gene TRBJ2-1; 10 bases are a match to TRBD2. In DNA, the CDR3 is TGTGCCAGCAGCCCGGCTAGCGGGAGCTACAATGAGCAGTTCTTC. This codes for CASSPASGSYNEQFF.